This T cell receptor beta chain appears in the sequencing data of a study of siplizumab effects on memory and regulatory T cells. Study outcomes and limitations: Suppression by proliferating Tregs derived from siplizumab cultures was not verified. The study found naive T cells seemingly more diverse than memory cells and seemingly major alloresponse contributors.

Germline V gene data show CDR1 as SGHRS and CDR2 as YFSETQ. The ends were cut back, 1 base at V and 2 bases at J, with 9 bases in the middle. CDR3 length equals 14 residues. To note about this clone: Its antigen is currently unknown.

Assayed TCR templates numbered 80,000 to 100,000 for each sample. Profiled with immunoSEQ multiplex PCR; TCRdb holds only in-frame clones, not every one. Of some 120,000 clones in the sample, around 94% were seen once. The sample was non-Treg CD4+ T cells sorted from blood. This TCR was sampled from a human donor in good health. The rearrangement links TRBV5-1 to TRBJ2-5; the D gene could be TRBD1 or TRBD2 (6 bases each). In nucleotides, the CDR3 is TGCGCCAGCAGCTTGACGGGGGCACAAGAGACCCAGTACTTC. Its protein product is CASSLTGAQETQYF.